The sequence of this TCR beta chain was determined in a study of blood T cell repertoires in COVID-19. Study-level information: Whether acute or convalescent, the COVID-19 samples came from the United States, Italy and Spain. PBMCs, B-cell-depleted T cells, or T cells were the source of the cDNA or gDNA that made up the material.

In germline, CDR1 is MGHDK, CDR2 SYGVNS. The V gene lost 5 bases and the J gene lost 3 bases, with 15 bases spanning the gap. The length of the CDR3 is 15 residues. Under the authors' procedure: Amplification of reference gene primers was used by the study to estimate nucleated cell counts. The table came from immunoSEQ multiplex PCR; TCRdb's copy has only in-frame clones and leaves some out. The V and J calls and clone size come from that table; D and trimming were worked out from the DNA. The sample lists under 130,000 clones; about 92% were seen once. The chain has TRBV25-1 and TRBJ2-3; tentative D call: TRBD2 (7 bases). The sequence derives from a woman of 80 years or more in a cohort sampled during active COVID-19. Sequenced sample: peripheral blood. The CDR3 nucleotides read TGTGCCAGCAGTCCCAAGGGGGGGGGAACAGATACGCAGTATTTT. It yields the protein CASSPKGGGTDTQYF.